The 23 T cell receptor beta chains below all came from one sample that was sequenced in a study of blood T cell repertoires in COVID-19. Clones were read by immunoSEQ multiplex PCR, and TCRdb kept only the in-frame ones, dropping some. The sample holds some 51,000 clones, 70% to 90% seen once. The material sequenced was peripheral blood. The receptors originated from a man aged 55 to 70 with acute or convalescent COVID-19.

This chain's CDR3 is CASRLPGANEKLFF. The DNA of the CDR3 is TGTGCCAGCAGGCTACCAGGGGCTAATGAAAAACTGTTTTTT. The chain joins TRBV6-5 to TRBJ1-4; the D gene is possibly TRBD1 (6 bases). Germline loops: CDR1 MNHEY, CDR2 SVGAGI. The CDR3 consists of 14 residues. V shed 6 bases and J shed 3 bases, with 11 bases lying between them.

The chain is built from TRBV10-3 and TRBJ1-5; tentative D call: TRBD1 (6 bases). The ends were cut back, 6 bases at V and 6 bases at J, with 27 bases in the middle. This CDR3 is built from 18 residues. CDR1 ENHRY and CDR2 SYGVKD come from the germline V gene. CDR3 nucleotide sequence: TGTGCCATCAGCCCGAGACAGTCGGGGGGGCCCGGGAGTCAGCCCCAGCATTTT. Its protein product is CAISPRQSGGPGSQPQHF.

The J gene is TRBJ2-3, the V gene TRBV7-2, with 8 bases aligning to TRBD2. CDR1 is SGHTA and CDR2 is FQGNSA in the germline V gene. There are 17 residues in the CDR3. The J segment lost 2 bases and the V segment lost 5 bases, leaving 12 bases of the junction unmatched. The CDR3 region has the DNA TGTGCCAGCAGCCACAGGGTGAGGCGGGGGGTCACAGATACGCAGTATTTT. Translating gives CASSHRVRRGVTDTQYF.

J is TRBJ2-7 and V is TRBV6-5; tentative D call: TRBD2 (6 bases). The germline V and J ends were trimmed by 10 bases and 1 base, with 17 bases remaining between them. The CDR3 is 14 amino acids. CDR1 is MNHEY and CDR2 is SVGAGI in the germline V gene. The chain's CDR3 is CATKGAGPSYEQYF. In DNA, the CDR3 is TGTGCCACAAAAGGAGCGGGCCCTTCCTACGAGCAGTACTTC.

CDR3 loop: CASSQDPGFSNQPQHF. The CDR3 DNA follows: TGCGCCAGCAGCCAAGATCCCGGGTTTAGCAATCAGCCCCAGCATTTT. This rearrangement joins TRBV4-1 to TRBJ1-5; no clear D. The germline V gene has CDR1 MGHRA and CDR2 YSYEKL. V was shortened by 0 bases and J by 0 bases, with 9 bases between the two germline ends. The CDR3 has 16 residues.

This rearrangement joins TRBV6-5 to TRBJ2-2; a possible D gene is TRBD1 (5 bases). The germline V and J ends were trimmed by 10 bases and 0 bases, with 12 bases remaining between them. CDR3 length equals 14 residues. Germline CDR1 MNHEY, CDR2 SVGAGI. DNA of the CDR3: TGTGCCACGCGACAGACTCCGAACACCGGGGAGCTGTTTTTT. This sequence encodes CATRQTPNTGELFF.

The chain joins TRBV11-3 to TRBJ2-7, with 8 bases that match TRBD1. The V segment lost 4 bases and the J segment 6 bases; nucleotides outside the gene matches: 8. Germline V gene sequence: CDR1 SGHNT, CDR2 YENEEA. This CDR3 has 14 amino acids. CDR3 nucleotides: TGTGCCAGCAGCTCCCTCGGACAGGGCGTCGAGCAGTACTTC. Translation: CASSSLGQGVEQYF.

The V gene is TRBV6-5, the J gene TRBJ2-1; 9 nucleotides align to TRBD2. Looked up from germline, CDR1 is MNHEY and CDR2 is SVGAGI. This CDR3 has 15 amino acids. J was trimmed by 6 bases and V by 0 bases; bases with no gene match: 3. CDR3 nucleotides: TGTGCCAGCAGTTACTCGGCGGGGGGGGCCAATGAGCAGTTCTTC. The encoded protein is CASSYSAGGANEQFF.

V is TRBV5-4 and J is TRBJ2-5; D perhaps matches TRBD2 (7 bases). CDR1 and CDR2 (germline): SGHNT, YYREEE (reference sequence). Trimming cost V 6 bases and J 1 base, with 19 bases left between them. The CDR3 totals 16 residues. The CDR3 bases are TGTGCCAGCAATAATATGGGGGGCGGGGGCCAAGAGACCCAGTACTTC. This sequence encodes CASNNMGGGGQETQYF.

The chain couples TRBV5-6 to TRBJ1-4; TRBD1 matches 9 bases. The CDR3 extends over 15 amino acids. Germline CDR1 reads SGHDT; CDR2 reads YYEEEE. V was clipped by 5 bases and J by 6 bases; unmatched bases: 8. CDR3 sequence: CASSFLDRGDEKLFF. As DNA, the CDR3 is TGTGCCAGCAGTTTCCTGGACAGGGGAGATGAAAAACTGTTTTTT.

The chain employs TRBV5-1 and TRBJ2-7; D is uncertain. This CDR3 comprises 14 residues. V gave up 2 bases and J gave up 6 bases, with 15 bases separating them. Germline CDR1 reads SGHRS; CDR2 reads YFSETQ. CDR3 in amino acids: CASSFVPRDPEQYF. The DNA for the CDR3 is TGCGCCAGCAGCTTCGTACCTAGAGATCCCGAGCAGTACTTC.

J is TRBJ2-1 and V is TRBV9, with 10 bases aligning to TRBD2. CDR3 size: 16 residues. V trimming: 3 bases; J trimming: 6 bases; junction bases outside the gene matches: 9. Germline-derived CDR1 and CDR2 are SGDLS and YYNGEE. CDR3 bases: TGTGCCAGCAGCGGTTTGCCGAGCGGGGGGGGCAATGAGCAGTTCTTC. It translates to CASSGLPSGGGNEQFF.

This clone has a single count. V and J are TRBV19 and TRBJ2-5; no reliable D call. The V and J ends lost 6 bases and 2 bases respectively, with 10 bases between them. The CDR3 spans 13 residues. Germline assignment: CDR1 LNHDA and CDR2 SQIVND (reference sequence). Here the CDR3 reads CASSERRQETQYF. CDR3 bases: TGTGCCAGTAGCGAGCGAAGACAAGAGACCCAGTACTTC.

The sample holds a few counts of this clone. This chain joins TRBV29-1 and TRBJ1-1; 7 bases fit TRBD1. V lost 6 bases and J lost 4; bases outside the gene matches: 14. CDR1 is SQVTM and CDR2 is ANQGSEA in the germline V gene. There are 15 residues in the CDR3. The CDR3 spells CSVSFRRGFGTEAFF. CDR3 nucleotides: TGCAGCGTCTCTTTCCGCAGGGGGTTCGGCACTGAAGCTTTCTTT. Using reference TRBV29-1 and TRBJ1-1 for the parts outside the CDR3, the full variable domain is SAVISQKPSRDICQRGTSLTIQCQVDSQVTMMFWYRQQPGQSLTLIATANQGSEATYESGFVIDKFPISRPNLTFSTLTVSNMSPEDSSIYLCSVSFRRGFGTEAFFGQGTRLTVV.

The gene calls are TRBV7-9 and TRBJ2-1; 8 bases are shared with TRBD1. Per germline, CDR1 SEHNR and CDR2 FQNEAQ (reference sequence). The CDR3 extends over 17 amino acids. V lost 1 base and J lost 8; bases outside the gene matches: 13. CDR3 DNA: TGTGCCAGCAGCTTAGGGGGTTTTGTGGGACAGGTCGATGAGCAGTTCTTC. It is translated as CASSLGGFVGQVDEQFF.

The chain recombines TRBV6-5 with TRBJ2-7, with 8 bases identical to TRBD1. Losses at the gene ends were 11 bases for V and 3 bases for J; bases not matched to a gene: 9. The germline V gene encodes CDR1 MNHEY and CDR2 SVGAGI. The CDR3 is made up of 13 amino acids. CDR3 residues: CAAGLTGGYEQYF. The CDR3 coding sequence is TGTGCCGCAGGTTTAACAGGGGGCTACGAGCAGTACTTC.

The genes are TRBV29-1 and TRBJ1-1; D unresolved. V lost 3 bases, J lost 3 bases, and 11 bases lay in between. Germline values: CDR1 SQVTM, CDR2 ANQGSEA. The CDR3 extends over 13 amino acids. The DNA for the CDR3 is TGCAGCGTTGAGGAAAAGGAGCACACTGAAGCTTTCTTT. Amino acid sequence: CSVEEKEHTEAFF.

In nucleotides, the CDR3 is TGTGCCAGCAGCTTAATCGCTAGCGGGACCGGGGAGCTGTTTTTT. It codes for CASSLIASGTGELFF. The chain couples TRBV5-6 to TRBJ2-2; the match to TRBD2 covers 8 bases. The CDR3 length is 15 residues. Germline lookup yields CDR1 SGHDT and CDR2 YYEEEE. V lost 2 bases to trimming and J lost 5 bases; unmatched junction nucleotides: 5.

The gene calls are TRBV27 and TRBJ2-5, with D possibly TRBD2 on 6 matching bases. The CDR3 consists of 14 residues. CDR1 and CDR2 from the germline V gene are MNHEY and SMNVEV (reference sequence). The V gene lost 8 bases and the J gene lost 5 bases, with 18 bases spanning the gap. The CDR3 region has the DNA TGTGCCAGCGCCGGAGGGCCGGCTTGGGAGACCCAGTACTTC. Encoded protein: CASAGGPAWETQYF.

This rearrangement joins TRBV7-2 to TRBJ1-5; 8 bases match TRBD1. CDR1 SGHTA and CDR2 FQGNSA come from the germline V gene. The CDR3 totals 15 residues. V shed 5 bases and J 3 bases; nucleotides not matched to a gene: 6. The CDR3 region is CASSEDRGNNQPQHF. In DNA form, the CDR3 reads TGTGCCAGCAGCGAAGACAGGGGAAACAATCAGCCCCAGCATTTT.

The gene calls are TRBV29-1 and TRBJ2-7, with 8 bases lining up with TRBD2. Trimming at V came to 4 bases and at J to 5 bases, leaving 10 bases not matched to a gene. This CDR3 comprises 14 residues. Per the germline V gene, CDR1 is SQVTM and CDR2 is ANQGSEA. CDR3 DNA sequence: TGCAGCGTTGGTCTAAGCGGGGGTGACGACGAGCAGTACTTC. It specifies CSVGLSGGDDEQYF.

This chain joins TRBV12-3 or TRBV12-4 and TRBJ2-5; no reliable D call. The V end was cut by 11 bases, the J end by 4 bases, with 17 bases between. The CDR3 is made up of 13 amino acids. In DNA, the CDR3 is TGTGCCGGAGCAATCGGCCTCCTAGAGACCCAGTACTTC. This gives the protein CAGAIGLLETQYF.

The chain couples TRBV20-1 to TRBJ1-1, with D perhaps TRBD1 (6 bases). CDR1 and CDR2 (germline): DFQATT, SNEGSKA (reference sequence). CDR3 length: 16 residues. Trimming stripped 3 bases from V and 3 bases from J, with 20 bases between. Here the CDR3 DNA reads TGCAGTGCTAGTCACGGGGGGCTAGGAGGTCACACTGAAGCTTTCTTT. The encoded protein is CSASHGGLGGHTEAFF.